The rows below give T cell receptor beta chains drawn from one sample of a study of blood T cell repertoires in COVID-19. TCRdb's table, derived via immunoSEQ multiplex PCR, lists solely in-frame clones and lacks some. The top ten hold 4.5% to 6% of the sample, which has approximately 100,000 clones, approximately 91% seen once. The sequenced sample consisted of peripheral blood. Receptors were obtained from a human donor in a cohort sampled during active COVID-19. Both conserved end residues are part of each CDR3. The order of the fields is V gene, J gene, CDR3 protein.

V gene: TRBV20-1
J gene: TRBJ1-1
CDR3 protein: CSASVVTEAFF

V gene: TRBV11-2
J gene: TRBJ2-1
CDR3 protein: CASSPLNEQFF

V gene: TRBV7-2
J gene: TRBJ2-1
CDR3 protein: CASSTPSLNEQFF

V gene: TRBV7-6
J gene: TRBJ1-4
CDR3 protein: CASSSPGAGEKLFF

V gene: TRBV6-5
J gene: TRBJ1-6
CDR3 protein: CASSTSGQYNSPLHF

V gene: TRBV6-1
J gene: TRBJ1-5
CDR3 protein: CASSDYSQNQPQHF

V gene: TRBV28
J gene: TRBJ2-5
CDR3 protein: CASNGARAGSQETQYF

V gene: TRBV2
J gene: TRBJ1-1
CDR3 protein: CASSEAPQFMNTEAFF

V gene: TRBV7-6
J gene: TRBJ1-5
CDR3 protein: CASSLASGDGNQPQHF

V gene: TRBV6-1
J gene: TRBJ1-4
CDR3 protein: CASSETLGGGEKLFF

V gene: TRBV11-3
J gene: TRBJ2-2
CDR3 protein: CASSLGVGGGSTGELFF

V gene: TRBV18
J gene: TRBJ1-2
CDR3 protein: CASSPRNRDSLDHNYGYTF

V gene: TRBV18
J gene: TRBJ2-6
CDR3 protein: CASSTRQGRGSGANVLTF

V gene: TRBV3-1/TRBV3-2
J gene: TRBJ2-4
CDR3 protein: CASSPTGQGSNIQYF

V gene: TRBV28
J gene: TRBJ1-6
CDR3 protein: CASSLGGGSYNSPLHF

V gene: TRBV6-2/TRBV6-3
J gene: TRBJ1-1
CDR3 protein: CASSLTRGGSTEAFF

V gene: TRBV3-1/TRBV3-2
J gene: TRBJ2-1
CDR3 protein: CASSLNWASPPRGQFF

V gene: TRBV4-2
J gene: TRBJ1-2
CDR3 protein: CASSQGRGGPYGYTF

V gene: TRBV5-1
J gene: TRBJ1-1
CDR3 protein: CASSQAPGNTEAFF

V gene: TRBV6-2/TRBV6-3
J gene: TRBJ1-5
CDR3 protein: CASSYSSGSNQPQHF

V gene: TRBV7-2
J gene: TRBJ2-2
CDR3 protein: CASRITGGNTGELFF

V gene: TRBV2
J gene: TRBJ1-2
CDR3 protein: CASTGSVYGYTF

V gene: TRBV5-1
J gene: TRBJ1-1
CDR3 protein: CASSFGDRSFNTEAFF